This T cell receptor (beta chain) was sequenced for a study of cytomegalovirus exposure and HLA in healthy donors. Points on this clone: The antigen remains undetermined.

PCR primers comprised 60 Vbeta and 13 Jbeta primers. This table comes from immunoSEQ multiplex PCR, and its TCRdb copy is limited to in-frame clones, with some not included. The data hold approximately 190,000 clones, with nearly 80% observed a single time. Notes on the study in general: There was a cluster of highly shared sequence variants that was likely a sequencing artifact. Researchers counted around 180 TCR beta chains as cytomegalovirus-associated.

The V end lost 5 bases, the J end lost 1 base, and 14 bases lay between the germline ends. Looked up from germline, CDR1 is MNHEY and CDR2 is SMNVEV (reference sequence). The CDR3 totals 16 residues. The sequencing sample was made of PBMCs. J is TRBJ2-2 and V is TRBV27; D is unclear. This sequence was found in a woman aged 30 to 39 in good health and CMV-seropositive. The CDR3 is CASSPEPGWNTGELFF. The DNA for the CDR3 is TGTGCCAGCAGTCCCGAGCCAGGATGGAACACCGGGGAGCTGTTTTTT.